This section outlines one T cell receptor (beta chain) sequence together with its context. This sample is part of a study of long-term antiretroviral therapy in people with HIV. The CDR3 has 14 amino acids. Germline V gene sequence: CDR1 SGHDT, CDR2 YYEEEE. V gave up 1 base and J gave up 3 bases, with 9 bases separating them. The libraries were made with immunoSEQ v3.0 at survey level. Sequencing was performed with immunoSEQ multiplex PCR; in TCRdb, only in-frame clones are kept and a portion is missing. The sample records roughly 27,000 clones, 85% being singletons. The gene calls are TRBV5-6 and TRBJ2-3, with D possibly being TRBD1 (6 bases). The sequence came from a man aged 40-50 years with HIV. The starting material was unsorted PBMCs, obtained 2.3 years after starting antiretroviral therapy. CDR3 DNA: TGTGCCAGCAGCTTGAATAGGGGGACAGATACGCAGTATTTT. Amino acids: CASSLNRGTDTQYF.